Listed below are T cell receptor beta chains from one sample, sequenced in a study of radiotherapy plus CTLA-4 blockade in lung cancer. Data came from immunoSEQ multiplex PCR; TCRdb stores just in-frame clones and leaves some out. There are 55,000 to 80,000 clones in the sample; 87% occur only once, and 40% lies in the top ten. The sequencing used peripheral blood, collected from a patient treated with radiotherapy plus ipilimumab. These receptors all come from a human donor with non-small cell lung cancer that progressed on radiotherapy plus ipilimumab. Each CDR3 is given without its conserved first and last residue.

CDR3aa,v_gene,j_gene
ASRSTGGAQGYT,TRBV5-6,TRBJ1-2
ASTRDRVSSGANVLT,TRBV9,TRBJ2-6
ASSEDLYEQY,TRBV10-1,TRBJ2-7
ASSPIDRGQLHYGYT,TRBV5-5,TRBJ1-2
AISESTGSGRAHGELF,TRBV10-3,TRBJ2-2
ASRRSGSNEKLF,TRBV4-1,TRBJ1-4
ASSSPQSGLNEQY,TRBV5-6,TRBJ2-7
ASNQQGVTGELF,TRBV5-1,TRBJ2-2
ASSWTGVGGTQY,TRBV2,TRBJ2-5
AWSRMGYEQY,TRBV30,TRBJ2-7
ASSWTSGRADTQY,TRBV6-6,TRBJ2-3
ASSGEWRMRADTQY,TRBV9,TRBJ2-3
ASSLEVWEQEECYGYT,TRBV11-3,TRBJ1-2
ASSLKGGSNQPQH,TRBV7-2,TRBJ1-5
ASSQERDSYEQF,TRBV4-2,TRBJ2-1
ASSDGLGRTGELF,TRBV2,TRBJ2-2
ASSYLTGGNEQF,TRBV6-6,TRBJ2-1
ASSETPGTGLPTDTQY,TRBV6-1,TRBJ2-3
ASSYPGGEAF,TRBV4-1,TRBJ1-1
ATTRGGRKYNEQF,TRBV2,TRBJ2-1
ASADRSYGYT,TRBV28,TRBJ1-2
ASLGGQRGTGELF,TRBV18,TRBJ2-2
ASSPLGRTDTQY,TRBV5-1,TRBJ2-3
AGTGGSSYNEQF,TRBV6-1,TRBJ2-1
ASSLVSSSYEQY,TRBV5-6,TRBJ2-7
ASSLKVEQY,TRBV5-6,TRBJ2-7
ASSPAQGGYT,TRBV5-1,TRBJ1-2
ASSVDPGEVETQY,TRBV9,TRBJ2-5
ASSKLRQGTSNQPQH,TRBV2,TRBJ1-5